This T cell receptor (beta chain) stems from a study of shared clonotypes between healthy human individuals. Every donor was a Caucasian adult from Nashville, Tennessee. Each sorted subset replicate got 200 ng genomic DNA, roughly 30,000 genomes. Only in-frame clones appear in the TCRdb table, and some are missing; sequencing was by immunoSEQ multiplex PCR. This sample has some 1,400,000 clones; around 95% occur once, and the top ten carry 1.2%. J was trimmed by 2 bases and V by 1 base; bases with no gene match: 5. This CDR3 spans 16 amino acids. Germline loops: CDR1 LNHNV, CDR2 YYDKDF (reference sequence).

The sequence came from a man aged 25 to 40 in good health. The gene calls are TRBV15 and TRBJ2-3, with 8 bases matching TRBD2. Sequenced sample: naive CD4+ T cells sorted from blood. Subset noted: CD45RA+ positively selected. The CDR3 spells CATSRARGGPTDTQYF. The CDR3 coding sequence is TGTGCCACCAGCAGAGCACGGGGGGGCCCCACAGATACGCAGTATTTT.